The rows below give T cell receptor beta chains drawn from one sample of a study. TCRdb re-called the 5' RACE reads with MiXCR, one entry per CDR3 protein. The table has fewer than 80,000 distinct CDR3 sequences, roughly 22% seen once. The sequencing input was memory CD4+ T cells sorted from a lymph node. These receptors all come from a female donor with breast cancer. Both conserved end residues are part of each CDR3. A D gene is named only where the DNA matches it firmly. Where a row states a size, it is once, few, many or the class of an expanded clone; other rows omit it.

V gene: TRBV24-1; J gene: TRBJ1-1; clone size: -; D gene: -; CDR3 DNA: TGTGCCATATTCCAGGGCGCTGAAGCTTTCTTT; CDR3 protein: CAIFQGAEAFF
V gene: TRBV7-2; J gene: TRBJ2-3; clone size: -; D gene: -; CDR3 DNA: TGTGCCAGCAAAAGGAACAGTTTCACAGATACGCAGTATTTT; CDR3 protein: CASKRNSFTDTQYF
V gene: TRBV6-5; J gene: TRBJ2-2; clone size: few; D gene: -; CDR3 DNA: TGTGCCAGCAGTTACCAGACTTACACCGGGGAGCTGTTTTTT; CDR3 protein: CASSYQTYTGELFF
V gene: TRBV27; J gene: TRBJ1-5; clone size: few; D gene: -; CDR3 DNA: TGTGCCAGCCGGACACTTTCTTATAGCAATCAGCCCCAGCATTTT; CDR3 protein: CASRTLSYSNQPQHF
V gene: TRBV20-1; J gene: TRBJ2-5; clone size: few; D gene: -; CDR3 DNA: TGCAGTGCTACGACCCAGGGGCTATTACAAGAGACCCAGTACTTC; CDR3 protein: CSATTQGLLQETQYF
V gene: TRBV5-1; J gene: TRBJ2-2; clone size: -; D gene: TRBD1; CDR3 DNA: TGCGCCAGCAGCCAAACAGGGGGTAGCAACACCGGGGAGCTGTTTTTT; CDR3 protein: CASSQTGGSNTGELFF
V gene: TRBV4-2; J gene: TRBJ2-3; clone size: few; D gene: -; CDR3 DNA: TGTGCCAGCAGCCCTGACCCGAAAAGGGTAATCTCAGATACGCAGTATTTT; CDR3 protein: CASSPDPKRVISDTQYF
V gene: TRBV28; J gene: TRBJ2-1; clone size: -; D gene: TRBD1; CDR3 DNA: TGTGCCAGCAGTTTACGGAGCCGGGACAGGGGTTACAATGAGCAGTTCTTC; CDR3 protein: CASSLRSRDRGYNEQFF
V gene: TRBV20-1; J gene: TRBJ1-2; clone size: -; D gene: -; CDR3 DNA: TGCAGTGCTAGTGGAACCCTCGGCCACACCTTC; CDR3 protein: CSASGTLGHTF
V gene: TRBV6-6; J gene: TRBJ2-5; clone size: few; D gene: -; CDR3 DNA: TGTGCCAGCAGTCCCCGGGCCGGGCGCGAGACCCAGTACTTC; CDR3 protein: CASSPRAGRETQYF
V gene: TRBV29-1; J gene: TRBJ2-1; clone size: many; D gene: -; CDR3 DNA: TGCAGCGTAAGGGCAGGGACGGGAACGGGAGTCGAGTTCTTC; CDR3 protein: CSVRAGTGTGVEFF
V gene: TRBV7-3; J gene: TRBJ2-1; clone size: few; D gene: -; CDR3 DNA: TGTGCCAGCAGCTTATCGGGGAGGGAGCAGTTCTTC; CDR3 protein: CASSLSGREQFF
V gene: TRBV20-1; J gene: TRBJ2-1; clone size: -; D gene: -; CDR3 DNA: TGCAGTCCCTCCGGGGGGACAAAGCAGTTCTTC; CDR3 protein: CSPSGGTKQFF
V gene: TRBV30; J gene: TRBJ1-1; clone size: -; D gene: TRBD1; CDR3 DNA: TGTGCCTGGAGCCCGGGGCTGGGACAGCCGGGGGCTTTCTTT; CDR3 protein: CAWSPGLGQPGAFF
V gene: TRBV5-1; J gene: TRBJ1-1; clone size: few; D gene: -; CDR3 DNA: TGCGCCAGCAGCTTGTCAGCCGGGAACACTGAAGCTTTCTTT; CDR3 protein: CASSLSAGNTEAFF
V gene: TRBV20-1; J gene: TRBJ1-1; clone size: few; D gene: -; CDR3 DNA: TGCAGTGCTAGTGGGGGGCAAGGGACTGAAGCTTTCTTT; CDR3 protein: CSASGGQGTEAFF